This T cell receptor beta chain was profiled in a study of T cell responses to AZD1222 COVID-19 vaccine. The study's findings and limits: Nearly half of spike-specific TCRs reportedly go after variant regions that carry no mutations. CD4 TCRs linked to vaccination spanned spike, dominating at 160-218 and 743-854. It was only after the peak T cell response that any repertoires were sampled.

Points on this clone: What it recognizes is unknown.

Repertoires were generated with immunoSEQ multiplex PCR, while TCRdb's copy carries only in-frame clones and drops some. The table includes around 140,000 clones, approximately 85% detected once. CDR1 and CDR2 from the germline V gene are ENHRY and SYGVKD. The CDR3 is 17 residues long. V was clipped by 0 bases and J by 0 bases; unmatched bases: 5. This chain joins TRBV10-3 and TRBJ2-5, with TRBD2 matching 9 bases. The origin of this receptor is an adult who received the MenACWY meningococcal vaccine as a control. The source was peripheral blood, collected 28 days after the second dose of the MenACWY control vaccine. DNA for the CDR3: TGTGCCATCAGTGAGTCGACTAGCGGAGAGTACCAAGAGACCCAGTACTTC. Translation gives CAISESTSGEYQETQYF.